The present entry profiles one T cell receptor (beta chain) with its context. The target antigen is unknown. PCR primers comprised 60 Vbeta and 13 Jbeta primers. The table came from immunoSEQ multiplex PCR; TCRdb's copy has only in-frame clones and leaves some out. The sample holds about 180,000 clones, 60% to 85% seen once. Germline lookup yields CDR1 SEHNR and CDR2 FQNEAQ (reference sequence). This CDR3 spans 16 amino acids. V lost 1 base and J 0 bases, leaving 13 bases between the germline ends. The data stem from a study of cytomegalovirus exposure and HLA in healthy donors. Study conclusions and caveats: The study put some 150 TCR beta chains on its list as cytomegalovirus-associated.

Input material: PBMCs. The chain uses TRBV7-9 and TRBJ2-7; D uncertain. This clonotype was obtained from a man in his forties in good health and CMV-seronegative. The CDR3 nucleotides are TGTGCCAGCAGCTTAGTTACGGGTTTAAGCTCCTACGAGCAGTACTTC. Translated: CASSLVTGLSSYEQYF.